This T cell receptor (beta chain) emerged from a study of T cells after yellow fever vaccination. As for the study in general: For low cell numbers, libraries were made with SMART-Seq v4 Ultra Low Input.

Concerning this clonotype itself: Its target is unknown.

Broader study findings: A faster peak, day 5 versus 15, was reached by the weaker secondary response. Booster samples showed a return of most primary-vaccination clones (roughly 96% CD4, approximately 85% CD8). The study noted that FACS-sorted repertoires could contain abundant clonotypes contaminating from the bulk population.

TCRdb reprocessed the 5' RACE reads via MiXCR and lists one record per CDR3 protein. Among 250,000 or so distinct CDR3 sequences listed, approximately 6.7% were seen once. The sequenced sample was CD4+ T cells sorted from PBMCs, obtained on the day of the yellow fever booster vaccination. This TCR came from a man in his thirties or forties who received the YFV17D yellow fever vaccine.

This CDR3 reads CASSLEGLALDTQYF. The CDR3 DNA reads as TGTGCCAGCAGCTTAGAGGGACTAGCGTTAGATACGCAGTATTTT. V usage is TRBV7-2 and J usage is TRBJ2-3; 10 bases agree with TRBD2. The V gene's germline CDR1 is SGHTA and CDR2 FQGNSA. The junction had 3 bases not matched to a gene; V was cut back by 1 base and J by 5 bases. This CDR3 spans 15 amino acids.